This TCR beta chain was recorded in a study of cytotoxic CD8 clonotypes in ibrutinib-treated CLL. Overall study context: About 24 partial and 2 complete responses; at median 68 months, roughly 14 remitted, some 12 progressed. Among the samples, the mean was roughly 280,000 productive templates and fewer than 95,000 productive rearrangements.

As concerns this clone: Its antigen is not identified.

Per the germline V gene, CDR1 is DFQATT and CDR2 is SNEGSKA (reference sequence). V lost 5 bases, J lost 3 bases, and 7 bases lay in between. There are 11 residues in the CDR3. Here immunoSEQ multiplex PCR was the method, and the copy in TCRdb shows in-frame clones only, minus some. The profile covers some 10,000 clones, with approximately 81% appearing a single time and around 15% taken by the ten largest. Study results and caveats: Clonality grew at ibrutinib response; at progression, it decreased back toward baseline. Starting clonality was above that of age-matched healthy donors and tracked circulating CD8+ T-cell counts.

Sample: PBMCs, taken at disease progression, from a patient treated with ibrutinib. This receptor was obtained from a human donor with chronic lymphocytic leukemia. The chain couples TRBV20-1 to TRBJ1-2; no reliable D call. CDR3 amino acids: CSAPSDYGYTF. The CDR3 DNA sequence: TGCAGTGCTCCCAGTGACTATGGCTACACCTTC.